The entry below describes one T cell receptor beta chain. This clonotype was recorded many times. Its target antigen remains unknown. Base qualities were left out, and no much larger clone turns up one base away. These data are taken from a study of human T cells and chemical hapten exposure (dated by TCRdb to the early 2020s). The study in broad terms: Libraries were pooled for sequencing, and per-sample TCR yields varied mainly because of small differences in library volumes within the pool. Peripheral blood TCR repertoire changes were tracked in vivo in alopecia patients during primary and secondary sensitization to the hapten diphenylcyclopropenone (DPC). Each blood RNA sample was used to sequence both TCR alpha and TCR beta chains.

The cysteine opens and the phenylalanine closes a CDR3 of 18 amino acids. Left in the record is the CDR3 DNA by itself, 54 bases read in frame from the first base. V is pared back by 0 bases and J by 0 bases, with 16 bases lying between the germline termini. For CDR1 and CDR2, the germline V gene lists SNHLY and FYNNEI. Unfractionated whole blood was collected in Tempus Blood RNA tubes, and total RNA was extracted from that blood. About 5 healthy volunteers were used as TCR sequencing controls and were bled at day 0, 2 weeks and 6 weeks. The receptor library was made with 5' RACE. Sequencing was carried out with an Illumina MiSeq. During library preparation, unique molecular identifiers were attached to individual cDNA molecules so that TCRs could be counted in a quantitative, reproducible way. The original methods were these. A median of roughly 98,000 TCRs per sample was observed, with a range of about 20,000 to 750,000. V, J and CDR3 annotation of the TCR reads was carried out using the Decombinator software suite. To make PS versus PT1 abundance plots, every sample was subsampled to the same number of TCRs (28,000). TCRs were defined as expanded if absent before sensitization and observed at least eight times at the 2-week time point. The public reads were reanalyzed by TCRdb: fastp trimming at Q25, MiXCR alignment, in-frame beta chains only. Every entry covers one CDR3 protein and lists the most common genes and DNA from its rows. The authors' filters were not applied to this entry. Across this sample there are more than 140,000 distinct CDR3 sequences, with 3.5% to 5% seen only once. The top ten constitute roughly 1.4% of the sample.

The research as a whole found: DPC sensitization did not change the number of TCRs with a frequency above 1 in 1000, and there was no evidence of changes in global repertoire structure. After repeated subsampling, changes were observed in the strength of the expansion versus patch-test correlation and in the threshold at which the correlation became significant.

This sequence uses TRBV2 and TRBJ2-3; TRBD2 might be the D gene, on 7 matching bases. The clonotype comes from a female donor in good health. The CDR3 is CASSEAGYEGGSTDTQYF. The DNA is TGTGCCAGCAGTGAAGCCGGTTATGAGGGGGGGAGCACAGATACGCAGTATTTT.